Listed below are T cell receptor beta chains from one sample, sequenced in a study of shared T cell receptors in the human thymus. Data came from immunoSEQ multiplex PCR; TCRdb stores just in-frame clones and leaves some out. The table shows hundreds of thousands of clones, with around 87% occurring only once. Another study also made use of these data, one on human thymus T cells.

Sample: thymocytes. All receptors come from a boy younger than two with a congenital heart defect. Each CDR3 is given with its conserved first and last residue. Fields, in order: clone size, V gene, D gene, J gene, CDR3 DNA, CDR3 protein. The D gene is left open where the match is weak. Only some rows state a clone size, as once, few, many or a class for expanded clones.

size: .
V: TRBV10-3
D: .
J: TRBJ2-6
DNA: TGTGCCATCAGAGAAACAGGGATTACTGGCTCTGGGGCCAACGTCCTGACTTTC
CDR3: CAIRETGITGSGANVLTF

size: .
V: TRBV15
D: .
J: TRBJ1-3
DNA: TGTGCCACCAGCGGCTCCGGACATACTATCTCTGGAAACACCATATATTTT
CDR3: CATSGSGHTISGNTIYF

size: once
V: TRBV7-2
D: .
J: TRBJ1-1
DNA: TGTGCCAGCAGCCCTATAATGGGGGGAGCTTTCTTT
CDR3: CASSPIMGGAFF

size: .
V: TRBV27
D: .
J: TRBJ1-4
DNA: TGTGCCAGCAGTTTATCACGCGAGGAAAAACTGTTTTTT
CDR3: CASSLSREEKLFF

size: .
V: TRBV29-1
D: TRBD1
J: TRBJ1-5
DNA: TGCAGCGTGGGGACAGATAGCAATCAGCCCCAGCATTTT
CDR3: CSVGTDSNQPQHF

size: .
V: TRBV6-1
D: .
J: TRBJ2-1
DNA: TGTGCCAGCCTGAGCTCCTACAATGAGCAGTTCTTC
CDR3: CASLSSYNEQFF

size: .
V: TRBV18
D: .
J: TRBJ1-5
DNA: TGTGCCAGCTCACTATCCGGAACAGCTAGCAATCAGCCCCAGCATTTT
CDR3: CASSLSGTASNQPQHF

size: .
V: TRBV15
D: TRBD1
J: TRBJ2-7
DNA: TGTGCCACCGGGGGACAGCTAAGCAACGAGCAGTACTTC
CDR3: CATGGQLSNEQYF

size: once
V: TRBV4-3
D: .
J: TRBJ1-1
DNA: TGCGCCAGCAGCCAAGATTCCGGGGACACTGAAGCTTTCTTT
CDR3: CASSQDSGDTEAFF

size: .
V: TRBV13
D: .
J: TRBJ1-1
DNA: TGTGCCAGCAGCTTAGATGGGGGGGAAACTGAAGCTTTCTTT
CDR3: CASSLDGGETEAFF

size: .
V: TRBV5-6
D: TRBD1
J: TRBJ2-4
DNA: TGTGCCAGCAGTCACCGGACAGGGTCTGCCAAAAACATTCAGTACTTC
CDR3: CASSHRTGSAKNIQYF

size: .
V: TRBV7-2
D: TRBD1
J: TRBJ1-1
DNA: TGTGCCAGCAGCTTAGCAGGGGGCACTGCGAACACTGAAGCTTTCTTT
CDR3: CASSLAGGTANTEAFF

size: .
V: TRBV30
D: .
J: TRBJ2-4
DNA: TGTGCCTGGAACCCAGCTAGCGTAGTGGGTGGCATTCAGTACTTC
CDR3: CAWNPASVVGGIQYF

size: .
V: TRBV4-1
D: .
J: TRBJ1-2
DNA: TGCGCCAGCAGCCAATCCTGGGGGGGGCGGGACTATGGCTACACCTTC
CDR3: CASSQSWGGRDYGYTF

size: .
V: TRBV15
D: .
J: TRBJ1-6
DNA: TGTGCCACCAGCAGGGCACCTAATTCACCCCTCCACTTT
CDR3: CATSRAPNSPLHF

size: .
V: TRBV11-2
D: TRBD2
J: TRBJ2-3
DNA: TGTGCCAGCAGCCCGACGCTAGCGGGGGTTATCACAGATACGCAGTATTTT
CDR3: CASSPTLAGVITDTQYF

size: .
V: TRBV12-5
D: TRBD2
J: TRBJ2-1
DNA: TGTGCTAGTGGTTCTACCAGCGGGAGTAAGTACAATGAGCAGTTCTTC
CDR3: CASGSTSGSKYNEQFF

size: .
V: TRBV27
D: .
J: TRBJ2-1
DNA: TGTGCCAGCAGCCAAACCCTAGCCGGGAATGAGCAGTTCTTC
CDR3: CASSQTLAGNEQFF

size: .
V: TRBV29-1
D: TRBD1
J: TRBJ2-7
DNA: TGCAGCGTTGGAGGGACAGGGGGATACGAGCAGTACTTC
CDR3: CSVGGTGGYEQYF

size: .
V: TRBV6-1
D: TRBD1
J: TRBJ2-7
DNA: TGTGCCAGCACACTGCCTCGGACAGGGATCGACGAGCAGTACTTC
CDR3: CASTLPRTGIDEQYF

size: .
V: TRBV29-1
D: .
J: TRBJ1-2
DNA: TGCAGCGTTGACACAGGCGACTATGGCTACACCTTC
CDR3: CSVDTGDYGYTF

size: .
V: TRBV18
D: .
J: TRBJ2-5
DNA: TGTGCCAGCTCCGTTCGGAGAGAGCCGGCAGACGAGACCCAGTACTTC
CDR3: CASSVRREPADETQYF

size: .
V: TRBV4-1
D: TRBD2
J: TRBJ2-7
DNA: TGCGCCAGCAGCCAAGAGGTCCGGACTAGCGGGATTCGTCCGAGCTACGAGCAGTACTTC
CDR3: CASSQEVRTSGIRPSYEQYF

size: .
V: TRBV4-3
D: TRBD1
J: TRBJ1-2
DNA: TGCGCCAGCAGCCAAGATACTCGCGAGGACAGGGGCATGTATGGCTACACCTTC
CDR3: CASSQDTREDRGMYGYTF

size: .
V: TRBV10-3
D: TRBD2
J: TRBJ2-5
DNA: TGTGCCATCACCGCGACTAGCGGAAGGGAGACCCAGTACTTC
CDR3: CAITATSGRETQYF

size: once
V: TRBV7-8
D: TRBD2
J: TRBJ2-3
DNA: TGTGCCAGCAGCATAATAGCGGGAGTGACAGATACGCAGTATTTT
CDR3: CASSIIAGVTDTQYF

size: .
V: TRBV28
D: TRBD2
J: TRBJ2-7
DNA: TGTGCCAGCAGTTCCGCCGGGGAGCGGGACTACGAGCAGTACTTC
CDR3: CASSSAGERDYEQYF

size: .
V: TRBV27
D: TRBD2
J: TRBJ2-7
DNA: TGTGCCAGCAGTCCTAGGCTAGCGGGAGCCCCCTACGAGCAGTACTTC
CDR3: CASSPRLAGAPYEQYF

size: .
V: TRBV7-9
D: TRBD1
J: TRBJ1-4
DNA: TGTGCCAGCAGCTTAGCCTACAGGGGCGAGGGTGAAAAACTGTTTTTT
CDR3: CASSLAYRGEGEKLFF